This T cell receptor (beta chain) was captured by sequencing in a study of post-analysis software for immune sequencing data. Study-wide findings and caveats: The study found TRBV5-6, TRBV5-1 and TRBV20-1 among about 5 TRBV segments more frequent in patients than controls.

Sequencing libraries made from TCR beta cDNA carried unique molecular identifiers. TCRdb independently ran MiXCR on the PCR reads; one entry per CDR3 protein. Of approximately 770,000 distinct CDR3 sequences in the sample, under 60% were seen once. V was clipped by 6 bases and J by 5 bases; unmatched bases: 4. CDR3 length equals 14 residues. Germline V CDR1 and CDR2: DFQATT, SNEGSKA (reference sequence). Details on this clonotype: The antigen remains unidentified.

The material sequenced was blood. This TCR came from a girl between 10 and 17 years old with multiple sclerosis. This chain uses TRBV20-1 with TRBJ2-1, with TRBD2 matching over 13 bases. The CDR3 sequence is CSALTSGRDNEQFF. CDR3 nucleotide sequence: TGCAGTGCCCTCACTAGCGGGAGGGACAATGAGCAGTTCTTC.